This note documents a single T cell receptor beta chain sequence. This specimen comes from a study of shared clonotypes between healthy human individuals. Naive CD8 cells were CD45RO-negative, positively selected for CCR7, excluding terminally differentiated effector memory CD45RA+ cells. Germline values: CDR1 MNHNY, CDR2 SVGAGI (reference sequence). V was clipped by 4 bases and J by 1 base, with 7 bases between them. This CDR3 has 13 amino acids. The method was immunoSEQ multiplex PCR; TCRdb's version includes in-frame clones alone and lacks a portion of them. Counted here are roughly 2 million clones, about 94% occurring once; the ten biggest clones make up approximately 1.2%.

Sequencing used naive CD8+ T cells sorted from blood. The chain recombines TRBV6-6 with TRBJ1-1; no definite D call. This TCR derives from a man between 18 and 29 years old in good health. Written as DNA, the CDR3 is TGTGCCAGCAGTTCACAGAGGAACACTGAAGCTTTCTTT. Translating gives CASSSQRNTEAFF.